These 26 T cell receptor beta chains were all obtained from the same sample, sequenced in a study of blood T cell repertoires in COVID-19. Clones were sequenced by immunoSEQ multiplex PCR, and TCRdb holds only the in-frame ones, with some missing. Here the sample spans about 380,000 clones, roughly 85% being singletons. The sample consisted of peripheral blood. The receptors derive from a woman younger than 35 with acute or convalescent COVID-19.

As to this clone: The junction differs from germline at one of its ends, possibly a read error. The chain has TRBV2 and TRBJ2-1; tentative D call: TRBD1 (5 bases). The CDR3 spans 14 residues. CDR1 and CDR2 from the germline V gene are SNHLY and FYNNEI. CDR3 bases: TGTGCCAGCAATGAAGGGGCCTCCTACAATGAGCAGTTCTTC. This translates into CASNEGASYNEQFF.

This clone came up a few times. V usage is TRBV10-3 and J usage is TRBJ2-7; D perhaps matches TRBD2 (5 bases). Trimming stripped 0 bases from V and 5 bases from J, with 14 bases between. Looked up from germline, CDR1 is ENHRY and CDR2 is SYGVKD. There are 15 residues in the CDR3. The CDR3 loop reads CAISESPGNKDEQYF. DNA of the CDR3: TGTGCCATCAGTGAGTCGCCCGGGAATAAGGACGAGCAGTACTTC.

The CDR3 DNA reads as TGTGCCAGCAGCTTCGCTAGCGGGGGGCCGATTACCAATGAGCAGTTCTTC. Translating it yields CASSFASGGPITNEQFF. This chain joins TRBV5-4 and TRBJ2-1; TRBD2 agrees at 11 bases. CDR3 length equals 17 residues. Germline trimming cut 2 bases from V and 6 bases from J; bases unmatched to any gene: 10. Germline CDR1 SGHNT, CDR2 YYREEE (reference sequence).

In its sample, this clone was seen once. The V and J genes are TRBV19 and TRBJ1-1, with D maybe TRBD1 (5 bases). This CDR3 spans 12 amino acids. Trimming shortened V by 1 base and J by 11 bases, and 11 bases separated the two germline ends. Germline assignment: CDR1 LNHDA and CDR2 SQIVND (reference sequence). The CDR3 loop is CASSIVGLRAFF. DNA for the CDR3: TGTGCCAGTAGTATAGTGGGGCTCCGGGCTTTCTTT.

The chain combines TRBV4-1 with TRBJ1-2; TRBD1 aligns across 7 bases. The V segment lost 1 base and the J segment 3 bases; nucleotides outside the gene matches: 8. The CDR3 consists of 16 residues. Germline-derived CDR1 and CDR2 are MGHRA and YSYEKL. The CDR3 here is CASSQGGTTGDYGYTF. In nucleotides, the CDR3 is TGCGCCAGCAGCCAAGGGGGAACAACAGGGGACTATGGCTACACCTTC.

Turning to this clone: Other nucleotide sequences from this sample produce the same CDR3. In nucleotides, the CDR3 is TGTGCCAGCAGCCCCGGTTCCTACGAGCAGTACTTC. Amino acid sequence: CASSPGSYEQYF. This chain uses TRBV7-9 with TRBJ2-7; no clear D. Germline assignment: CDR1 SEHNR and CDR2 FQNEAQ (reference sequence). The CDR3 has 12 residues. Trimming removed 5 bases at V and 1 base at J, with 6 bases between. The variable domain in full, completed from reference TRBV7-9 and TRBJ2-7, reads DTGVSQNPRHKITKRGQNVTFRCDPISEHNRLYWYRQTLGQGPEFLTYFQNEAQLEKSRLLSDRFSAERPKGSFSTLEIQRTEQGDSAMYLCASSPGSYEQYFGPGTRLTVT.

This clone came up a few times. The V and J genes are TRBV6-2 or TRBV6-3 and TRBJ1-2; possible D gene TRBD1, 5 bases. The CDR3 is made up of 13 amino acids. From germline, CDR1 is MNHEY and CDR2 SVGEGT. V was clipped by 6 bases and J by 4 bases, with 12 bases between them. The CDR3 DNA follows: TGTGCCAGCAGCCTCGACAGCCTCTATGGCTACACCTTC. Encoded protein: CASSLDSLYGYTF.

The chain has TRBV5-1 and TRBJ2-1, with 9 positions matching TRBD2. CDR3 length equals 15 residues. V gave up 1 base and J gave up 7 bases; unmatched junction bases: 6. CDR1 and CDR2 from the germline V gene are SGHRS and YFSETQ. CDR3 in amino acids: CASSLSPSGENEQFF. CDR3 nucleotide sequence: TGCGCCAGCAGCTTGTCGCCTAGCGGGGAGAATGAGCAGTTCTTC.

J is TRBJ1-5 and V is TRBV5-8, with D tentatively TRBD1 (6 bases). The CDR3 is 15 amino acids. The germline V and J ends were trimmed by 4 bases and 6 bases, with 17 bases remaining between them. From germline, CDR1 is SGHTS and CDR2 YDEGEE. In nucleotides, the CDR3 is TGTGCCAGCAGCGGGGACATCCCGGGGGGTCAGCCCCAGCATTTT. Translated, it gives CASSGDIPGGQPQHF.

This clone was found a few times. The chain carries TRBV7-6 and TRBJ2-1; D gene ambiguous. Germline CDR1 is SGHVS and CDR2 is FNYEAQ. This CDR3 spans 12 amino acids. Trimming took 5 bases from V and 7 from J, leaving 9 bases between them. The CDR3: CASSHLTNEQFF. The CDR3 DNA follows: TGTGCCAGCAGCCACCTCACAAATGAGCAGTTCTTC.

The CDR3 sequence is CASRLVPTGAANYGYTF. The CDR3 coding sequence is TGTGCAAGTCGCTTAGTTCCTACAGGGGCAGCTAACTATGGCTACACCTTC. The V and J genes are TRBV12-2 and TRBJ1-2; the D call in the table, TRBD1, was not verified against the DNA. TRBV12-2 is a known pseudogene. The CDR3 consists of 17 residues.

The V gene is TRBV20-1, the J gene TRBJ1-2, with 8 bases aligning to TRBD1. The length of the CDR3 is 15 residues. Germline lookup yields CDR1 DFQATT and CDR2 SNEGSKA (reference sequence). Trimming removed 3 bases from V and 3 bases from J; junction bases left unmatched: 9. The CDR3 is CSASDFGQGDYGYTF. DNA for the CDR3: TGCAGTGCTAGTGACTTCGGACAGGGCGACTATGGCTACACCTTC.

The chain links TRBV10-1 to TRBJ1-6; D unresolved. V gave up 2 bases and J gave up 6 bases, with 2 bases separating them. There are 12 residues in the CDR3. Germline CDR1 WNHNN, CDR2 SYGVQD (reference sequence). The CDR3 spells CASSELNSPLHF. The CDR3 DNA is TGCGCCAGCAGTGAGCTTAATTCACCCCTCCACTTT.

J is TRBJ1-3 and V is TRBV30; 7 bases match TRBD1. The CDR3 runs to 18 residues. CDR1 GTSNPN and CDR2 SVGIG come from the germline V gene (reference sequence). V was clipped by 7 bases and J by 0 bases; unmatched bases: 18. CDR3 in DNA: TGTGCCTTAAAAACCGGGACAGTCGGCCTCTTCTCTGGAAACACCATATATTTT. It yields the protein CALKTGTVGLFSGNTIYF.

The genes are TRBV12-5 and TRBJ1-2; 9 bases line up with TRBD1. J was trimmed by 7 bases and V by 2 bases; bases with no gene match: 8. This CDR3 is 15 amino acids long. Germline lookup yields CDR1 LGHNT and CDR2 FRNRAP. CDR3 DNA: TGTGCTAGTGGTTTGCTACAGGGGACAGGGAGTGGCTACACCTTC. Protein: CASGLLQGTGSGYTF.

The chain links TRBV4-1 to TRBJ1-5, with D maybe TRBD1 (6 bases). The CDR3 runs 16 residues. Germline CDR1 MGHRA, CDR2 YSYEKL. Trimming left V 1 base short and J 7 bases short, with 17 bases between. Here the CDR3 DNA reads TGCGCCAGCAGCCAAGGATTACGTACCAGGGGACAGCCCCAGCATTTT. Translation: CASSQGLRTRGQPQHF.

The gene calls are TRBV27 and TRBJ1-2; D is perhaps TRBD1 (6 bases). The CDR3 totals 17 residues. Germline CDR1 and CDR2: MNHEY and SMNVEV (reference sequence). Between the trimmed V and J ends, which lost 2 bases and 7 bases, there was a span of 23 bases. CDR3 in amino acids: CASSLRVAGAAQSGYTF. The CDR3 DNA follows: TGTGCCAGCAGTTTAAGGGTGGCAGGGGCTGCGCAATCTGGCTACACCTTC.

The J gene is TRBJ1-5, the V gene TRBV12-5; tentative D call: TRBD1 (5 bases). V gave up 1 base and J gave up 0 bases, with 7 bases separating them. This CDR3 has 15 amino acids. Germline assignment: CDR1 LGHNT and CDR2 FRNRAP. The CDR3 DNA reads TGTGCTAGTGGTTTGGGACAGTATAGCAATCAGCCCCAGCATTTT. It codes for CASGLGQYSNQPQHF.

The V gene is TRBV30, the J gene TRBJ1-4, with D possibly being TRBD1 (6 bases). The V gene lost 0 bases and the J gene lost 9 bases, with 11 bases spanning the gap. CDR1 and CDR2 (germline): GTSNPN, SVGIG (reference sequence). CDR3 length: 13 amino acids. Here the CDR3 DNA reads TGTGCCTGGAGTGTATCCACAGGGAAAAAACTGTTTTTT. It yields the protein CAWSVSTGKKLFF.

The chain has TRBV13 and TRBJ2-1; possible D gene TRBD2, 5 bases. Germline V gene sequence: CDR1 PRHDT, CDR2 FYEKMQ (reference sequence). This CDR3 is built from 15 residues. Trimming removed 3 bases from V and 10 bases from J, with 19 bases in between. The CDR3 nucleotides are TGTGCCAGCAGCTTGGACTCTTACTCTACGGGGGAGCAGTTCTTC. It yields the protein CASSLDSYSTGEQFF.

This clone was observed a handful of times. The chain carries TRBV28 and TRBJ2-7; a possible D gene is TRBD2 (6 bases). Per germline, CDR1 MDHEN and CDR2 SYDVKM. This CDR3 has 15 residues. V lost 6 bases, J lost 1 base, and 16 bases lay in between. The CDR3: CASSRIRGMSYEQYF. CDR3 sequence (DNA): TGTGCCAGCAGCCGTATACGGGGGATGTCCTACGAGCAGTACTTC.

This clone was found once. The rearrangement links TRBV6-5 to TRBJ1-1; 8 bases align to TRBD1. The V segment lost 7 bases and the J segment 0 bases; nucleotides outside the gene matches: 7. CDR3 length: 15 residues. Looked up from germline, CDR1 is MNHEY and CDR2 is SVGAGI. CDR3 bases: TGTGCCAGCAAACGACAGGGGACGGTGAACACTGAAGCTTTCTTT. Translated, it gives CASKRQGTVNTEAFF.

This clone was observed a handful of times. This sequence joins TRBV7-6 and TRBJ2-2; 7 bases fit TRBD1. The CDR3 spans 14 residues. V lost 8 bases, J lost 3 bases, and 6 bases stayed unmatched. Per the germline V gene, CDR1 is SGHVS and CDR2 is FNYEAQ. The CDR3 protein is CASGRGGDTGELFF. As DNA, the CDR3 is TGTGCCAGCGGTAGAGGGGGCGACACCGGGGAGCTGTTTTTT.

The rearrangement uses TRBV11-2 and TRBJ2-7; 10 bases align to TRBD1. CDR1 is SGHAT and CDR2 is FQNNGV in the germline V gene. This CDR3 comprises 15 residues. V shed 1 base and J 12 bases; nucleotides not matched to a gene: 12. This CDR3 reads CASSLVGATGGLAYF. The CDR3 nucleotides read TGTGCCAGCAGCTTAGTTGGTGCGACAGGGGGCTTGGCGTACTTC.

The chain links TRBV19 to TRBJ1-1, with TRBD1 as a possible D gene (5 bases). The CDR3 runs 12 residues. V lost 7 bases to trimming and J lost 4 bases, with 10 bases between them. Germline V gives CDR1 LNHDA, CDR2 SQIVND (reference sequence). CDR3 DNA sequence: TGTGCCAGTACAGGGTACGGCACTGAAGCTTTCTTT. Its translation is CASTGYGTEAFF.

V is TRBV10-2 and J is TRBJ2-3, with 10 bases that match TRBD2. This CDR3 is built from 17 residues. Germline lookup yields CDR1 WSHSY and CDR2 SAAADI. Trimming removed 5 bases from V and 2 bases from J; junction bases left unmatched: 10. Here the CDR3 reads CASSTTASGSVTDTQYF. The CDR3 DNA is TGCGCCAGCAGTACGACCGCTAGCGGGAGCGTCACAGATACGCAGTATTTT.